This paragraph covers one TCR beta chain sequence. Method: immunoSEQ multiplex PCR; TCRdb's copy keeps in-frame clones and lacks some. Of some 180,000 clones in the sample, over 75% were seen once. This specimen comes from a study of blood T cell repertoires in COVID-19. The wider study: The origin of the acute and convalescent COVID-19 samples was the United States, Italy and Spain. The analysed material was cDNA or gDNA that came from T cells, B-cell-depleted T cells, or PBMCs.

The CDR3 length is 17 residues. Trimming removed 4 bases at V and 1 base at J, with 20 bases between. This rearrangement joins TRBV5-3 to TRBJ1-1; D might be TRBD1 (6 bases). TRBV5-3 is annotated as an ORF whose role is uncertain. The receptor comes from a man between 45 and 60 years old who had recovered from COVID-19. Material: peripheral blood. The CDR3 is CARSIIQGIIANTEAFF. In DNA, the CDR3 is TGTGCCAGAAGCATTATACAGGGTATCATAGCGAACACTGAAGCTTTCTTT.